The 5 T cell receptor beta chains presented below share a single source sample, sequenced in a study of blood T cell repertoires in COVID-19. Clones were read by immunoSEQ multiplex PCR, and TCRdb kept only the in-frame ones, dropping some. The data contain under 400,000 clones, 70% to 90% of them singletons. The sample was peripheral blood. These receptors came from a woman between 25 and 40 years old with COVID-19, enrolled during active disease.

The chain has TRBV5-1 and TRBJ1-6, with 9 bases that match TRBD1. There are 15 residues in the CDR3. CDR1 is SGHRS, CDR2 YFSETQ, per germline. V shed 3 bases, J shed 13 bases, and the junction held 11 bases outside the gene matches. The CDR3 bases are TGCGCCAGCAGCTGGGGTGGGGACAGGGCTAGTCCCCTCCACTTT. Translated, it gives CASSWGGDRASPLHF.

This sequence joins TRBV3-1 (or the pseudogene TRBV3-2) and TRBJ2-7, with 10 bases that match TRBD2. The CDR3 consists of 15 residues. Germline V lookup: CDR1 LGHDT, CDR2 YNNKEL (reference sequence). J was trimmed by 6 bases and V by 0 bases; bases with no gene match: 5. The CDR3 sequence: CASSQDALAGAEQYF. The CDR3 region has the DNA TGTGCCAGCAGCCAAGATGCCCTAGCGGGAGCCGAGCAGTACTTC.

The CDR3 DNA follows: TGTGCCAGTAGTATAAAAGCGGGAGGGCTTGGTGGCAATGAGCAGTTCTTC. As protein: CASSIKAGGLGGNEQFF. The V and J genes are TRBV19 and TRBJ2-1; TRBD2 matches at 10 bases. The germline gives CDR1 LNHDA, CDR2 SQIVND (reference sequence). This CDR3 has 17 residues. The V segment lost 2 bases and the J segment 6 bases; nucleotides outside the gene matches: 10.

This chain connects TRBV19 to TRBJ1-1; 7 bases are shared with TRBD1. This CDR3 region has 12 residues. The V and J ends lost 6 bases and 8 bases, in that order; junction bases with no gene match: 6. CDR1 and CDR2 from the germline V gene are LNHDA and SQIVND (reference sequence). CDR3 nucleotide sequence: TGTGCCAGTAGCCGCTGGGACAGCGAAGCTTTCTTT. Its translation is CASSRWDSEAFF.

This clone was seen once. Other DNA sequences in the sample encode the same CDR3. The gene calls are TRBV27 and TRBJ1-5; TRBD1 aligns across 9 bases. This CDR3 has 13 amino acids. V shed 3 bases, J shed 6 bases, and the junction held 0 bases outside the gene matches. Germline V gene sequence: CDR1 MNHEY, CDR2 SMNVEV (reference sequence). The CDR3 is CASSLGQGQPQHF. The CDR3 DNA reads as TGTGCCAGCAGTTTGGGACAGGGTCAGCCCCAGCATTTT.